One and the same sample provided the 2 T cell receptor beta chains below, sequenced in a study of blood T cell repertoires in COVID-19. Sequencing used immunoSEQ multiplex PCR; TCRdb keeps in-frame clones, though not all of them. The repertoire holds a few hundred thousand clones, with less than 90% as singletons. The sequenced sample was peripheral blood. The source of these receptors is a woman aged 60-70 years with COVID-19, enrolled during active disease.

V is TRBV18 and J is TRBJ2-2; TRBD1 is a possible D gene (6 bases). V was shortened by 4 bases and J by 4 bases, with 16 bases between the two germline ends. The germline gives CDR1 KGHSH, CDR2 LQKENI. The CDR3 contains 16 residues. Here the CDR3 DNA reads TGTGCCAGCTCACTTGGACAGATCGGTAGCACCGGGGAGCTGTTTTTT. Translating gives CASSLGQIGSTGELFF.

This chain links TRBV15 with TRBJ2-7, with 8 positions matching TRBD1. The CDR3 consists of 15 residues. Germline CDR1 is LNHNV and CDR2 is YYDKDF (reference sequence). With 0 bases clipped from V and 7 bases from J, the junction kept 8 bases outside the gene matches. CDR3 DNA sequence: TGTGCCACCAGCAGAGATCGGCAGGGGGCGGGGGAGCAGTACTTC. Protein: CATSRDRQGAGEQYF.